A single T cell receptor (beta chain) is shown here with its context. What it binds is not known. The data were produced by immunoSEQ multiplex PCR, yet TCRdb's version contains in-frame clones alone and is incomplete. The sample includes around 370,000 clones, about 92% of them seen just once. Per the germline V gene, CDR1 is SGHAT and CDR2 is FQNNGV. The V gene lost 0 bases and the J gene lost 13 bases, with 13 bases spanning the gap. The CDR3 has 14 residues. The data were obtained in a study of Ad26.COV2.S vaccination and SARS-CoV-2 variants. Study-wide points: Following vaccination, spike-specific CD8+ and CD4+ T cell responses reportedly exhibited substantial breadth. Higher spike-specific TCR breadth was found in vaccine recipients than in placebo recipients. Possibly, TCR breadth and depth analyses underestimated total T cell responses. Breadth of non-spike TCRs did not differ between vaccinees and placebo recipients.

The TCR sequence derives from a human donor who had recovered from COVID-19. The source material was peripheral blood, sampled after recovery from COVID-19. The genes are TRBV11-2 and TRBJ1-6, with D possibly TRBD1 on 5 matching bases. The CDR3 reads CASSLDRRATPLHF. CDR3 sequence (DNA): TGTGCCAGCAGCTTAGATCGCAGGGCAACGCCCCTCCACTTT.